The sequence of this T cell receptor (beta chain) was determined in a study of cytomegalovirus exposure and HLA in healthy donors. The trim removed 3 bases at V and 0 bases at J, leaving 5 bases unmatched. This CDR3 spans 16 amino acids. Germline V gene sequence: CDR1 SGHVS, CDR2 FQNEAQ. Study findings and constraints: High specificity and sensitivity for cytomegalovirus status were reported for the classifier. Altogether, 170 or so TCR beta chains were recorded as cytomegalovirus-associated.

Details on this clone: Its antigen is undetermined.

Clones were read by immunoSEQ multiplex PCR, and TCRdb kept only the in-frame ones, dropping some. Of about 60,000 clones listed, 90% to 97% are singletons. Material: PBMCs. The V and J genes are TRBV7-8 and TRBJ1-5; 7 positions agree with TRBD1. The TCR was taken from a man aged 18 to 29 in good health and CMV-seronegative. CDR3 in DNA: TGTGCCAGCAGCTTGTACGGGACAGATAGCAATCAGCCCCAGCATTTT. It translates to CASSLYGTDSNQPQHF.